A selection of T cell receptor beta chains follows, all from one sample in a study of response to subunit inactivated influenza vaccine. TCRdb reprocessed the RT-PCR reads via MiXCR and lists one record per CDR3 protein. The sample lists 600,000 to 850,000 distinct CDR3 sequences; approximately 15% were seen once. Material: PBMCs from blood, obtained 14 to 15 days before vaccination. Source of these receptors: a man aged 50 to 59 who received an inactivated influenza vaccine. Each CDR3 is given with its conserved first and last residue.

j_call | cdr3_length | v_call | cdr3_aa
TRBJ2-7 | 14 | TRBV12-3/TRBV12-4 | CASSLREGAYEQYF
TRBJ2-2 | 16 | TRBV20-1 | CSARDRGSGYAGELFF
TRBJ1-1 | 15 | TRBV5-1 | CASSLVRGAGTEAFF
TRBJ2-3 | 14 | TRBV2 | CASSASWGRDTQYF
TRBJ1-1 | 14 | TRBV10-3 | CAISESYTNTEAFF
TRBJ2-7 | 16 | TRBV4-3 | CASSQDVDRGVYEQYF
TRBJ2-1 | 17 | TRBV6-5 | CASSLHPSGGTYNEQFF
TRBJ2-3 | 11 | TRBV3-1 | CAAGTTDTQYF
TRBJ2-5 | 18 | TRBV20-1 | CSANTPSIRRSYQETQYF
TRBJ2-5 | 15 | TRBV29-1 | CSVEGQPPLKETQYF
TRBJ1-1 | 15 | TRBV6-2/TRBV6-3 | CASSQKGGLNTEAFF
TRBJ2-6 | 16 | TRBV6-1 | CASSPAGPLGANVLTF
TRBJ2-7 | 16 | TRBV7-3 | CASSSGTGRGSYEQYF
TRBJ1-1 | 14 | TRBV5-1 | CASSLEGGGYEAFF
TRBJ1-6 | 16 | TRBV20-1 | CCARDHYEGWGSPLHF
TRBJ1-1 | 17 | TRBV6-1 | CASRPDRGKGGNTEAFF
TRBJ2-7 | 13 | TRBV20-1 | CSARYTSAYEQYF
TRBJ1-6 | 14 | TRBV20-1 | CSATPGTVNSPLHF
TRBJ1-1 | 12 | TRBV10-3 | CAIRGMNTEAFF
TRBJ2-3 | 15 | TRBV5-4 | CASTLGSGFTDTQYF
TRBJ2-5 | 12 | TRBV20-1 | CSASRGGETQYF
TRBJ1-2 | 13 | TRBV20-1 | CSASQDSNYGYTF
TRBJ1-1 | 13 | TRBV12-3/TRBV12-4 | CASSLGLLTEAFF
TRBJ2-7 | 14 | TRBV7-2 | CASSLVEGGGKQYF
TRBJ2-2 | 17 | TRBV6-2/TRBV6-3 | CASSYSGMALNTGELFF
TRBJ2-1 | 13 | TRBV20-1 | CSASRGAGNEQFF
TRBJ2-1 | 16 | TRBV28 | CASSSPGGSGYNEQFF
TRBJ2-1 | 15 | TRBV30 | CAWSVGTGGADEQFF
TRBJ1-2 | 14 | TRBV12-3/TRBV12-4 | CASSFGTSPRGYTF
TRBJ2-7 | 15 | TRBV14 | CASSLPGTGIYEQYF
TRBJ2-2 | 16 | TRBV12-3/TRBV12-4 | CASSLTSGSPTGELFF
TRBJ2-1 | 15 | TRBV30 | CAWSKLAGVFNEQFF
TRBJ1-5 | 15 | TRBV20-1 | CSARDLDSSNQPQHF
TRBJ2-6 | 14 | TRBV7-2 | CASSLRRGGNVLTF
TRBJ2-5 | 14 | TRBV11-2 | CASSLNRGQGTQYF